These 4 T cell receptor beta chains came from one sample sequenced in a study of T cells in Graves' hyperthyroidism and ophthalmopathy. RNA transcripts served as the template for amplifying TCR beta CDR3 regions. When the TCR CDR3 underwent first-round RT-PCR, the HTBI primer set was used. Each CDR3 protein is one row after TCRdb ran MiXCR on the multiplex PCR reads. Among roughly 700,000 distinct CDR3 sequences listed, roughly 15% were seen once. The sequenced sample was blood. All receptors derive from a woman under 30 with Graves' hyperthyroidism.

This clonotype was recorded at least ten times. This chain joins TRBV20-1 and TRBJ1-1, with 10 bases fitting TRBD1. J was trimmed by 4 bases and V by 5 bases; bases with no gene match: 10. The germline V gene encodes CDR1 DFQATT and CDR2 SNEGSKA (reference sequence). This CDR3 has 15 residues. This CDR3 is CSAPGQGGWATEAFF. DNA of the CDR3: TGCAGTGCTCCCGGACAGGGGGGTTGGGCCACTGAAGCTTTCTTT.

This clonotype was seen repeatedly, ten times or more. CDR3 sequence reads: CSATTASGRGETQYF. The CDR3 nucleotides are TGCAGTGCTACGACGGCTAGCGGGAGGGGAGAGACCCAGTACTTC. The chain uses TRBV20-1 and TRBJ2-5; 12 bases are a match to TRBD2. There are 15 residues in the CDR3. CDR1 is DFQATT, CDR2 SNEGSKA, per germline (reference sequence). J lost 4 bases, V lost 4 bases, and 7 bases had no gene match.

The chain has TRBV5-6 and TRBJ2-3, with D possibly TRBD1 on 7 matching bases. In germline, CDR1 is SGHDT, CDR2 YYEEEE. V was trimmed by 4 bases and J by 4 bases, leaving 19 bases between them. The CDR3 totals 16 residues. The CDR3 region is CASSAEGTVWSDTQYF. The CDR3 DNA is TGTGCCAGCAGCGCGGAGGGGACAGTGTGGTCAGATACGCAGTATTTT.

The genes are TRBV27 and TRBJ2-1; D gene uncertain. The germline V gene has CDR1 MNHEY and CDR2 SMNVEV (reference sequence). Trimming took 2 bases from V and 2 from J, leaving 7 bases between them. This CDR3 is built from 14 residues. The CDR3 sequence: CASSLALTYNEQFF. The DNA of the CDR3 is TGTGCCAGCAGTTTAGCTCTGACCTACAATGAGCAGTTCTTC.